These T cell receptor beta chains were read from a single sample in a study of brain T cells in children with intractable seizures. TCRdb keeps only in-frame clones here, not all; method: immunoSEQ multiplex PCR. This sample has more than 40,000 clones, with 75% to 95% found just once. The specimen comprised peripheral blood, sampled at surgery. The receptors stem from a girl aged 2-10 years with tuberous sclerosis and intractable seizures. The CDR3 runs from the conserved cysteine through the conserved F or W.

j_gene | v_gene | CDR3aa
TRBJ1-6 | TRBV9 | CASSAGTGGNSPLHF
TRBJ1-2 | TRBV19 | CASTFQPSGNYGYTF
TRBJ1-1 | TRBV3-1/TRBV3-2 | CASSPQGLNTEAFF
TRBJ2-6 | TRBV11-2 | CASSLGTGSGANVLTF
TRBJ2-6 | TRBV12-3/TRBV12-4 | CASPVPGANVLTF
TRBJ2-2 | TRBV7-3 | CASSRRTASAGGELFF
TRBJ2-1 | TRBV3-1/TRBV3-2 | CASSPGGTRKFF
TRBJ2-1 | TRBV6-5 | CASSPLRGSYNEQFF
TRBJ2-2 | TRBV3-1/TRBV3-2 | CASTTSEKNTGELFF
TRBJ2-3 | TRBV7-3 | CASSLARGRADTQYF
TRBJ1-2 | TRBV6-5 | CASRPRADYGYTF
TRBJ1-5 | TRBV6-5 | CASRLTGGDQPQHF
TRBJ1-6 | TRBV6-5 | CASSYGSSYNSPLHF
TRBJ1-1 | TRBV10-2 | CASSRSQGNTEAFF
TRBJ2-2 | TRBV7-3 | CASSLSGGYTGELFF
TRBJ1-5 | TRBV19 | CASSTEREGYSNQPQHF
TRBJ1-3 | TRBV21-1 | CASSKTPPRARGNTIYF
TRBJ2-3 | TRBV27 | CASSVHSGAPPDTQYF
TRBJ1-1 | TRBV3-1/TRBV3-2 | CASSQLGGGNTEAFF
TRBJ2-3 | TRBV4-1 | CASSKGLAGGLGSTDTQYF
TRBJ2-3 | TRBV9 | CASSAITGRDTQYF
TRBJ1-5 | TRBV19 | CASSVGLNSNQPQHF
TRBJ2-2 | TRBV18 | CATPDNTGELFF
TRBJ1-6 | TRBV11-2 | CASSPGQGGSPLHF
TRBJ2-1 | TRBV5-5 | CASSLLDITGEQFF
TRBJ2-3 | TRBV11-2 | CASSFRGPTDTQYF
TRBJ1-3 | TRBV5-4 | CASSMDGRAGNTIYF
TRBJ1-6 | TRBV6-5 | CASSYSLDSYNSPLHF
TRBJ2-7 | TRBV4-1 | CASSQEGSAGHHF
TRBJ2-5 | TRBV5-8 | CASSNRSGGAGETQYF
TRBJ1-2 | TRBV6-5 | CASSGRGLRYGYTF
TRBJ2-5 | TRBV5-8 | CASSRTLEETQYF
TRBJ2-5 | TRBV7-3 | CASSNNRETQYF
TRBJ1-1 | TRBV5-4 | CASSFGTKDTEAFF
TRBJ1-1 | TRBV6-5 | CASSFEQGNTEAFF
TRBJ1-1 | TRBV30 | CAWSVSMNTEAFF
TRBJ2-6 | TRBV18 | CASSSRDRGAGANVLTF
TRBJ2-5 | TRBV2 | CASSLREPRETQYF
TRBJ1-5 | TRBV18 | CASSPYRVNNQPQHF